Below are 26 T cell receptor beta chains sequenced from a single sample in a study of response to subunit inactivated influenza vaccine. TCRdb fed the RT-PCR reads into MiXCR, producing one record per CDR3 protein. The sample lists about 540,000 distinct CDR3 sequences; around 25% were seen once. Separately, the same data were catalogued under a study of T cells expressing NK-cell markers. That work adds: For TCR beta, cDNA was produced by 5'RACE template switching with UMIs.

The specimen was CD4+ T cells sorted from PBMCs, collected 11 to 12 days after vaccination. These receptors came from a man between 45 and 60 years old who received an inactivated influenza vaccine.

The chain combines TRBV20-1 with TRBJ1-4; D is possibly TRBD1 (5 bases). The V gene lost 1 base and the J gene lost 0 bases, with 12 bases spanning the gap. This CDR3 comprises 16 residues. From germline, CDR1 is DFQATT and CDR2 SNEGSKA (reference sequence). CDR3 amino acids: CSARGDSAATNEKLFF. CDR3 DNA: TGCAGTGCTAGAGGCGACAGTGCAGCAACTAATGAAAAACTGTTTTTT.

V gene TRBV9 combines with J gene TRBJ2-1, with TRBD2 matching over 15 bases. Germline-derived CDR1 and CDR2 are SGDLS and YYNGEE. CDR3 length: 16 amino acids. J was trimmed by 9 bases and V by 4 bases; bases with no gene match: 8. Here the CDR3 DNA reads TGTGCCAGCAGCCCAAGGACTAGCGGGAGGGCACGTGAGCAGTTCTTC. Residues: CASSPRTSGRAREQFF.

This clonotype was picked up a small number of times. This sequence joins TRBV6-2 or TRBV6-3 and TRBJ2-5, with D uncertain. This CDR3 region has 11 residues. In germline, CDR1 is MNHEY, CDR2 SVGEGT. Trimming cost V 8 bases and J 2 bases, with 6 bases left between them. CDR3 DNA sequence: TGTGCCAGCCTCGGTCAAGAGACCCAGTACTTC. It specifies CASLGQETQYF.

This clonotype was seen only a few times. V and J are TRBV29-1 and TRBJ2-7; D is tentatively TRBD1 or TRBD2 (5 bases each). Germline CDR1 reads SQVTM; CDR2 reads ANQGSEA. This CDR3 is 13 amino acids long. V was cut by 4 bases and J by 0 bases, with 10 bases left in between. CDR3 sequence reads: CSVGDQSSYEQYF. CDR3 nucleotides: TGCAGCGTTGGGGACCAGAGCTCCTACGAGCAGTACTTC.

This clonotype was counted only a few times. This sequence joins TRBV12-3 or TRBV12-4 and TRBJ2-7; 14 positions match TRBD2. V shed 6 bases, J shed 4 bases, and the junction held 11 bases outside the gene matches. The CDR3 length is 17 residues. CDR3 loop: CASRKTSGGAASYEQYF. The CDR3 bases are TGTGCCAGCAGGAAGACTAGCGGGGGGGCTGCCTCGTACGAGCAGTACTTC.

V and J are TRBV20-1 and TRBJ1-6; D remains unclear. This CDR3 is 13 amino acids long. V lost 4 bases to trimming and J lost 1 base, with 5 bases between them. Germline V gives CDR1 DFQATT, CDR2 SNEGSKA (reference sequence). The CDR3 DNA sequence: TGCAGTGCTACGGGGTCCTATAATTCACCCCTCCACTTT. It translates to CSATGSYNSPLHF.

The chain uses TRBV4-2 and TRBJ2-7; D possibly corresponds to TRBD2 (5 bases). CDR1 is LGHNA and CDR2 is YNFKEQ in the germline V gene. CDR3 length: 13 residues. Trimming stripped 0 bases from V and 6 bases from J, with 9 bases between. As DNA, the CDR3 is TGTGCCAGCAGCCAAGATCGGGGTCTCGAGCAGTACTTC. Translated, it gives CASSQDRGLEQYF.

V is TRBV20-1 and J is TRBJ1-6, with a tentative D call TRBD1 (6 bases). With 7 bases removed from V and 6 bases from J, the gap between germline ends came to 16 bases. CDR3 length: 14 residues. CDR1 and CDR2 (germline): DFQATT, SNEGSKA (reference sequence). The CDR3 sequence is CSGFGTNPNSPLHF. The CDR3 bases are TGCAGTGGATTCGGGACAAACCCTAATTCACCCCTCCACTTT.

This clonotype has more than one count but fewer than ten. The CDR3 nucleotides read TGCGCCAGCAGCTTCACGGGCAACTCTGGGGCCAACGTCCTGACTTTC. Its protein is CASSFTGNSGANVLTF. The chain employs TRBV5-1 and TRBJ2-6; D call uncertain. CDR3 length: 16 amino acids. Trimming stripped 2 bases from V and 0 bases from J, with 9 bases between. The germline V gene encodes CDR1 SGHRS and CDR2 YFSETQ.

J is TRBJ1-2 and V is TRBV7-8; TRBD1 is a possible D gene (5 bases). CDR3 length: 15 residues. Germline CDR1 reads SGHVS; CDR2 reads FQNEAQ. Trimming shortened V by 5 bases and J by 5 bases, and 18 bases separated the two germline ends. The CDR3, as DNA: TGTGCCAGCAGCGGAGGTCAGGGCAGGGTATATGGCTACACCTTC. Protein sequence: CASSGGQGRVYGYTF.

The CDR3 DNA reads TGTGCCAGCAGCAATATCAACACTGAAGCTTTCTTT. Its translation is CASSNINTEAFF. V gene TRBV7-9 combines with J gene TRBJ1-1; D gene ambiguous. Trimming shortened V by 5 bases and J by 2 bases, and 6 bases separated the two germline ends. There are 12 residues in the CDR3. Germline CDR1 is SEHNR and CDR2 is FQNEAQ (reference sequence). Full variable domain (outside the CDR3, taken from reference TRBV7-9 and TRBJ1-1): DTGVSQNPRHKITKRGQNVTFRCDPISEHNRLYWYRQTLGQGPEFLTYFQNEAQLEKSRLLSDRFSAERPKGSFSTLEIQRTEQGDSAMYLCASSNINTEAFFGQGTRLTVV.

This clonotype has at least ten counts. The chain employs TRBV11-2 and TRBJ1-1; no reliable D call. Germline values: CDR1 SGHAT, CDR2 FQNNGV. This CDR3 is 19 amino acids long. Trimming stripped 1 base from V and 1 base from J, with 22 bases between. CDR3 in amino acids: CASSLVLAGSASSNTEAFF. CDR3 DNA sequence: TGTGCCAGCAGCTTAGTCTTGGCAGGCTCTGCTTCTTCGAACACTGAAGCTTTCTTT.

This clonotype was observed many times. V gene TRBV12-3 or TRBV12-4 combines with J gene TRBJ2-1, with TRBD2 matching over 7 bases. The CDR3 has 15 amino acids. The V and J ends lost 2 bases and 2 bases, in that order; junction bases with no gene match: 3. As DNA, the CDR3 is TGTGCCAGCAGTTTATCCCGGGGGGCCTACAATGAGCAGTTCTTC. Amino acid sequence: CASSLSRGAYNEQFF.

The chain carries TRBV28 and TRBJ2-5, with D possibly being TRBD2 (6 bases). V was pared by 5 bases and J by 7 bases, with 17 bases between. Per germline, CDR1 MDHEN and CDR2 SYDVKM. This CDR3 comprises 14 residues. The CDR3 nucleotides read TGTGCCAGCAGTAAAACGGGGGTTTCGGGGACCCAGTACTTC. Translated, it gives CASSKTGVSGTQYF.

The genes are TRBV6-5 and TRBJ1-1; D might be TRBD1 (6 bases). V was shortened by 4 bases and J by 0 bases, with 9 bases between the two germline ends. Germline V gene lookup returns CDR1 MNHEY and CDR2 SVGAGI. CDR3 length equals 14 residues. The CDR3 region has the DNA TGTGCCAGCAGTTCCGGGACAATGAACACTGAAGCTTTCTTT. Protein product: CASSSGTMNTEAFF.

This clonotype has just a few counts. This rearrangement joins TRBV12-3 or TRBV12-4 to TRBJ1-1; TRBD1 might be the D (5 bases). V was clipped by 6 bases and J by 2 bases, with 16 bases between them. The CDR3 contains 15 residues. The CDR3 DNA reads TGTGCCAGCAGCAAAACCCCAGGGCCCAACACTGAAGCTTTCTTT. Its protein product is CASSKTPGPNTEAFF.

This clonotype occurred many times. In DNA, the CDR3 is TGTGCCAGCAGCCAAGACAGGTTATACTATGGCTACACCTTC. This encodes CASSQDRLYYGYTF. The chain is built from TRBV14 and TRBJ1-2; no clear D. The CDR3 is 14 amino acids. Germline V gene sequence: CDR1 SGHDN, CDR2 FVKESK. Trimming left V 0 bases short and J 3 bases short, with 8 bases between.

The chain is built from TRBV20-1 and TRBJ2-3, with 7 bases that match TRBD1. Germline CDR1 DFQATT, CDR2 SNEGSKA (reference sequence). The V segment lost 1 base and the J segment 1 base; nucleotides outside the gene matches: 5. The CDR3 spans 15 residues. The CDR3 protein is CSARAEGGGTDTQYF. CDR3 DNA: TGCAGTGCTAGAGCTGAAGGGGGCGGCACAGATACGCAGTATTTT.

This chain connects TRBV6-5 to TRBJ2-7, with TRBD2 matching 11 bases. Germline V lookup: CDR1 MNHEY, CDR2 SVGAGI. The CDR3 spans 14 residues. V shed 7 bases, J shed 2 bases, and the junction held 4 bases outside the gene matches. CDR3 sequence reads: CASTPSGGTYEQYF. CDR3 in DNA: TGTGCCAGCACCCCTAGCGGGGGGACCTACGAGCAGTACTTC.

This clonotype was found a few times. The chain carries TRBV18 and TRBJ1-1, with D perhaps TRBD1 (5 bases). Germline V gives CDR1 KGHSH, CDR2 LQKENI. V shed 8 bases and J shed 5 bases, with 21 bases lying between them. CDR3 length: 15 residues. As DNA, the CDR3 is TGTGCCAGCACCCGGGCGTTTGGGGGAGATACTGAAGCTTTCTTT. Amino acid sequence: CASTRAFGGDTEAFF.

This clonotype came up a few times. The chain joins TRBV5-6 to TRBJ2-1; no reliable D call. This CDR3 has 13 residues. Trimming cost V 4 bases and J 6 bases, with 11 bases left between them. The germline gives CDR1 SGHDT, CDR2 YYEEEE. The CDR3, as DNA: TGTGCCAGCAGCCTCCCGGTCCTCAATGAGCAGTTCTTC. Translated, it gives CASSLPVLNEQFF.

This clonotype was found a few times. The genes are TRBV28 and TRBJ2-1, with 9 nucleotides matching TRBD1. The CDR3 extends over 15 amino acids. Germline V gene data show CDR1 as MDHEN and CDR2 as SYDVKM. Unmatched junction bases numbered 6, after V lost 2 bases and J lost 7 bases. CDR3 nucleotides: TGTGCCAGCAGTTTAAGTTACAGGGGGCGGAATGAGCAGTTCTTC. Protein sequence: CASSLSYRGRNEQFF.

This clonotype occurred a few times. This chain uses TRBV6-6 with TRBJ2-7; no reliable D call. V lost 6 bases to trimming and J lost 2 bases, with 8 bases between them. CDR1 is MNHNY, CDR2 SVGAGI, per germline (reference sequence). There are 12 residues in the CDR3. CDR3 sequence reads: CASRAGTYEQYF. The CDR3 DNA sequence: TGTGCCAGCAGAGCAGGAACCTACGAGCAGTACTTC.

The J gene is TRBJ2-1, the V gene TRBV20-1; tentative D call: TRBD2 (6 bases). Germline V CDR1 and CDR2: DFQATT, SNEGSKA (reference sequence). The CDR3 loop spans 14 amino acids. V lost 4 bases and J 3 bases, leaving 13 bases between the germline ends. The CDR3 bases are TGCAGTGCTAACAAAGGGACTTTCTACAATGAGCAGTTCTTC. Its protein product is CSANKGTFYNEQFF.

The chain recombines TRBV5-1 with TRBJ1-2, with 8 positions matching TRBD1. Germline trimming cut 4 bases from V and 3 bases from J; bases unmatched to any gene: 2. Per the germline V gene, CDR1 is SGHRS and CDR2 is YFSETQ. The CDR3 covers 13 residues. DNA of the CDR3: TGCGCCAGCAGCACGACAGGGGACTATGGCTACACCTTC. It yields the protein CASSTTGDYGYTF. The full variable domain, completed using reference TRBV5-1 and TRBJ1-2, is KAGVTQTPRYLIKTRGQQVTLSCSPISGHRSVSWYQQTPGQGLQFLFEYFSETQRNKGNFPGRFSGRQFSNSRSEMNVSTLELGDSALYLCASSTTGDYGYTFGSGTRLTVV.

The chain links TRBV10-3 to TRBJ1-4; TRBD1 aligns across 7 bases. The CDR3 extends over 15 amino acids. Germline values: CDR1 ENHRY, CDR2 SYGVKD. The junction had 7 bases not matched to a gene; V was cut back by 5 bases and J by 4 bases. CDR3 in amino acids: CAISPGTVNNEKLFF. The CDR3 DNA follows: TGTGCCATCAGTCCCGGGACAGTCAATAATGAAAAACTGTTTTTT.